The text below deals with one TCR beta chain. CDR3 length: 13 residues. The V gene lost 3 bases and the J gene lost 3 bases, with 8 bases spanning the gap. Germline CDR1 and CDR2: SGHAT and FQNNGV. Each CDR3 protein is one row after TCRdb ran MiXCR on the 5' RACE reads. Among around 500,000 distinct CDR3 sequences listed, about 18% were seen once. The data derive from a study of T-cell memory formation after mild COVID-19. The origin of this receptor is an adult woman who had mild COVID-19 (a few samples of this study predate the infection). Cell type and time point are not known. The sequencing sample was made of PBMCs or a T cell subset sorted from them (not recorded which). The chain employs TRBV11-2 and TRBJ1-1; D is unclear. The CDR3 DNA follows: TGTGCCAGCAGCTTTGACACCCACACTGAAGCTTTCTTT. It codes for CASSFDTHTEAFF. Full variable domain (rest looked up from reference TRBV11-2 and TRBJ1-1): EAGVAQSPRYKIIEKRQSVAFWCNPISGHATLYWYQQILGQGPKLLIQFQNNGVVDDSQLPKDRFSAERLKGVDSTLKIQPAKLEDSAVYLCASSFDTHTEAFFGQGTRLTVV.